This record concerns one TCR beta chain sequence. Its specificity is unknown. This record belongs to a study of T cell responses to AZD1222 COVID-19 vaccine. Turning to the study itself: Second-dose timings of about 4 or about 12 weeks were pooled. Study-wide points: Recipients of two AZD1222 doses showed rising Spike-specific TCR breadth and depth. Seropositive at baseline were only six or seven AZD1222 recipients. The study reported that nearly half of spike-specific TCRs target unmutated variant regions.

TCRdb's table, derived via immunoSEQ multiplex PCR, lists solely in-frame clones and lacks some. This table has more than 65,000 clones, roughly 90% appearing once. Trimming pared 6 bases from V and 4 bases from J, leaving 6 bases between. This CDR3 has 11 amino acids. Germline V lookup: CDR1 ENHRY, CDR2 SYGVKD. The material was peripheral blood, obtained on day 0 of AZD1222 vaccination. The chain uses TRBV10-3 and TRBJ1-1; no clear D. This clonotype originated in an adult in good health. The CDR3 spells CAIRGGTEAFF. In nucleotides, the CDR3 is TGTGCCATCAGAGGAGGCACTGAAGCTTTCTTT.